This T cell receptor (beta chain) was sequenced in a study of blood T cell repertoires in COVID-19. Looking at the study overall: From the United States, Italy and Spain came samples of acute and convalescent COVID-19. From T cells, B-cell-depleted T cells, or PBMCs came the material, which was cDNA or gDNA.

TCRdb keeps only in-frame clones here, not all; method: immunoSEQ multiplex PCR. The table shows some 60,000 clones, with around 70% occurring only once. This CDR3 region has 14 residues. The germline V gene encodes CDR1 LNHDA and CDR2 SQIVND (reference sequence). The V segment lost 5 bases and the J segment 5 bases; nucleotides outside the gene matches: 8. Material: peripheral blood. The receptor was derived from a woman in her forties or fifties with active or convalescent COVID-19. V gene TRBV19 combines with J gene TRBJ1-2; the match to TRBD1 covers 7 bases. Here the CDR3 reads CASSEDRALYGYTF. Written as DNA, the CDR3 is TGTGCCAGTAGTGAAGACAGGGCGTTGTATGGCTACACCTTC.